A selection of T cell receptor beta chains follows, all from one sample in a study of shared clonotypes between healthy human individuals. The table came from immunoSEQ multiplex PCR; TCRdb's copy has only in-frame clones and leaves some out. The sample carries some 350,000 clones, approximately 74% recorded once. Sequencing used memory CD4+ T cells sorted from blood. The receptors shown here come from a man younger than 40 in good health. The conserved cysteine and the conserved F or W are not part of the CDR3 here. A D gene is named only where the DNA matches it firmly. Clone size is shown for a subset of rows, as once, few, many or a class of expanded clone.

d_gene,j_gene,v_gene,abundance,len,CDR3aa
TRBD2,TRBJ2-2,TRBV28,once,14,ASSPDSGSGVGELF
-,TRBJ1-2,TRBV5-6,-,10,ASSVSKDGYT
TRBD2,TRBJ2-6,TRBV7-8,-,15,ASSGLATYSGANVLT
-,TRBJ2-1,TRBV7-8,-,13,ASSLDRFAYNEQF
-,TRBJ2-3,TRBV18,many,13,ASSPRRGQADTQY
TRBD2,TRBJ2-1,TRBV6-6,once,12,ASSTRLAGNEQF
-,TRBJ1-5,TRBV10-2,-,15,ASSGSTGSVRGQPQH
TRBD2,TRBJ2-3,TRBV7-3,-,13,ASSLTGLAGDTQY
-,TRBJ1-1,TRBV5-8,-,12,ASNHDSTNTEAF
-,TRBJ1-1,TRBV27,many,9,ASSRGTEAF
-,TRBJ2-5,TRBV29-1,-,12,SVKSVRDWETQY
-,TRBJ2-3,TRBV4-1,-,10,ASEGRTDTQY
TRBD1,TRBJ1-3,TRBV11-2,few,15,ASTVGQGITSGNTIY
TRBD2,TRBJ2-1,TRBV27,-,12,ASSLTSGNNEQF
-,TRBJ2-2,TRBV11-2,-,13,ASSLEGFGPGELF
-,TRBJ1-5,TRBV6-1,-,11,ASSPWGEQPQH
-,TRBJ2-2,TRBV9,few,12,ASSVADNTGELF
TRBD1,TRBJ1-1,TRBV5-4,few,13,ASSSSDRENTEAF
-,TRBJ2-5,TRBV7-7,-,12,ASSLDAVQETQY
-,TRBJ2-5,TRBV18,once,10,ASSPSLETQY
-,TRBJ2-5,TRBV5-6,-,11,ASSHFDQETQY
-,TRBJ2-7,TRBV10-3,-,14,AISESGRDTYYEQY
TRBD2,TRBJ2-5,TRBV29-1,-,13,SVLPRTSGQETQY
TRBD2,TRBJ2-5,TRBV4-1,-,16,ASSQGWGTSGDQETQY
-,TRBJ1-5,TRBV28,-,9,ASEDGRAQH
-,TRBJ2-6,TRBV5-5,-,13,ASSSEGSGANVLT
TRBD1,TRBJ1-6,TRBV5-1,-,12,ASSAGQGSLGLH
-,TRBJ1-2,TRBV7-2,few,10,ASSPDSGGYT
TRBD1,TRBJ2-3,TRBV7-2,-,15,ASSGRTGSLFTDTQY
-,TRBJ2-6,TRBV23-1,-,16,ASSRLSTQQSRANVLT
TRBD1,TRBJ2-5,TRBV5-1,many,14,ASSPGTGGYQETQY
-,TRBJ1-2,TRBV30,-,10,AWSPGTSGYT
-,TRBJ2-7,TRBV19,-,14,ASSIHPNRAVREQY
-,TRBJ2-2,TRBV27,once,12,ASSPRGPTGELF
-,TRBJ2-5,TRBV19,-,9,ASRQDTTQY
-,TRBJ2-1,TRBV29-1,-,11,SVGRSSYNEQF
-,TRBJ1-2,TRBV25-1,-,14,ASIVLVLGGGEGYT
-,TRBJ2-3,TRBV7-2,few,13,ASSSGTSRTDTQY
TRBD2,TRBJ2-1,TRBV5-6,-,15,ASSVGLAEVLYNEQF
-,TRBJ1-5,TRBV19,-,13,ASSTTGPSNQPQH
TRBD2,TRBJ2-3,TRBV27,-,12,ASSGRGRTDTQY
-,TRBJ1-2,TRBV7-9,few,12,ASSLGGAHYGYT
-,TRBJ2-5,TRBV28,-,14,ASSSPSSGDQETQY